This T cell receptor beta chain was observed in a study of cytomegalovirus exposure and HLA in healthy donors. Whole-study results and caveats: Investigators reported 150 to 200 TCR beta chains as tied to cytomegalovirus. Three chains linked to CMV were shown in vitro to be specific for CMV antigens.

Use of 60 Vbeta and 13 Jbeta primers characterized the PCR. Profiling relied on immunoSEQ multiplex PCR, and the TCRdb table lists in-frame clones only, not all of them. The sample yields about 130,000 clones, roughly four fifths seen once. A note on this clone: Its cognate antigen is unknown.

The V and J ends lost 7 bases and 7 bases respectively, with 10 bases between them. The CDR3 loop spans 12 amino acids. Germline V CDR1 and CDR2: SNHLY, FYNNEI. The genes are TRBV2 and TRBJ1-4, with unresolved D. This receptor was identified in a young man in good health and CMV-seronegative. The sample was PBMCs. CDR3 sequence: CASTGSIEKLFF. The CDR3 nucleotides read TGTGCCAGCACCGGGTCGATTGAAAAACTGTTTTTT.